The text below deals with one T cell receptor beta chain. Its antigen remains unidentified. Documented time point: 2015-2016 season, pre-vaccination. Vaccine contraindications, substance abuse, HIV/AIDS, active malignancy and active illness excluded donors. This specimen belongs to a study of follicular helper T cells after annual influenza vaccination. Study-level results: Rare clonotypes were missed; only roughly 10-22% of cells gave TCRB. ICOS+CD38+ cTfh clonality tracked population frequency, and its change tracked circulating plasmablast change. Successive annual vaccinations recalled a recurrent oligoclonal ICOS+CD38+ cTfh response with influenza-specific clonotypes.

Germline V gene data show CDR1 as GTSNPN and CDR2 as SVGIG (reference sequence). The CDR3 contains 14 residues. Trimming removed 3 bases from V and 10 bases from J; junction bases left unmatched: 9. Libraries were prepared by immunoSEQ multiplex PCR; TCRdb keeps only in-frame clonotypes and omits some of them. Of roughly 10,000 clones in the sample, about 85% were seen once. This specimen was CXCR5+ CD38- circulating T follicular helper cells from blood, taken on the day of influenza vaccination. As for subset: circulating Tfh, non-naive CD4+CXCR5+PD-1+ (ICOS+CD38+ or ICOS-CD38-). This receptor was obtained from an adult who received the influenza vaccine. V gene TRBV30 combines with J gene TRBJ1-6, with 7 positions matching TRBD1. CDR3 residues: CAWRPGTVKSPLHF. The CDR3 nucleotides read TGTGCCTGGAGACCCGGGACAGTGAAATCACCCCTCCACTTT.